What follows describes a single TCR beta chain. Its antigen is unknown. V gave up 0 bases and J gave up 5 bases, with 10 bases separating them. The CDR3 loop spans 14 amino acids. Per the germline V gene, CDR1 is SGDLS and CDR2 is YYNGEE. The time point was: newly diagnosed GD, antithyroid drugs for less than 3 months. PBMCs provided the RNA from which the TCR library was made. Guidelines of the American Thyroid Association were used to diagnose Graves' disease. These data belong to a study of regulatory T cells in long-lasting Graves disease. General study results and limits: Compared with new cases, persistent Graves' patients showed reduced TCR diversity.

Construction of TCR beta libraries relied on iRepertoire HTBI primers and on Arm-PCR targeting CDR3 regions. TCRdb redid the calling of the multiplex PCR reads with MiXCR, one entry per CDR3 protein. Of some 600,000 distinct CDR3 sequences in the sample, 15% to 20% are singletons; the top ten hold about 12%. These records were also assigned to another study, of T cells in Graves' hyperthyroidism and ophthalmopathy. Turning to that study: First-round RT-PCR targeting the TCR CDR3 was performed with the HTBI primer set. Stable hyperthyroidism and ophthalmopathy were separated using 13 V-J signatures.

The source was peripheral blood mononuclear cells (PBMCs), collected at new diagnosis, from a patient treated with antithyroid drugs. This receptor was identified in a man aged 18 to 29 with Graves disease. The chain is built from TRBV9 and TRBJ2-3; D is possibly TRBD1 or TRBD2 (5 bases each). CDR3 nucleotide sequence: TGTGCCAGCAGCGTAGCCGGGGCCCTAGATACGCAGTATTTT. Translated: CASSVAGALDTQYF.